These T cell receptor beta chains were read from a single sample in a study of PD-1 and CTLA-4 blockade in melanoma. Libraries were prepared by immunoSEQ multiplex PCR; TCRdb keeps only in-frame clonotypes and omits some of them. The sample records some 11,000 clones, 80% to 90% being singletons. The source was CD8+ T cells from peripheral blood, collected from a patient given anti-PD-1 treatment. Every receptor here comes from a human donor with melanoma. Both conserved end residues are part of each CDR3. Fields, in order: D gene, J gene, clone size, V gene, CDR3 DNA, CDR3 protein. A D gene is named only where the DNA matches it firmly. Rows may omit the clone size; those that give it use once, few, many or a size class.

D: .
J: TRBJ1-4
size: .
V: TRBV18
DNA: TGTGCCAGCTCACGAGACCGGGGGGCCCTAAATGAAAAACTGTTTTTT
CDR3: CASSRDRGALNEKLFF

D: .
J: TRBJ2-3
size: .
V: TRBV14
DNA: TGTGCCAGCAGCCAAGATCTAGGTACGCAGTATTTT
CDR3: CASSQDLGTQYF

D: .
J: TRBJ2-7
size: .
V: TRBV5-6
DNA: TGTGCCAGCAGCTTGTTTTCAGGATCCGGCTACGAGCAGTACTTC
CDR3: CASSLFSGSGYEQYF

D: .
J: TRBJ2-1
size: .
V: TRBV18
DNA: TGTGCCAGCTCGTACGCTAATCAGAACTACAATGAGCAGTTCTTC
CDR3: CASSYANQNYNEQFF

D: .
J: TRBJ2-3
size: .
V: TRBV11-3
DNA: TGTGCCAGCAGCTCCCGGACTAACCTTCCCCACACAGATACGCAGTATTTT
CDR3: CASSSRTNLPHTDTQYF

D: .
J: TRBJ1-1
size: .
V: TRBV13
DNA: TGTGCCAGCAGCTTAATGGGGGGAAGAGGGACTGAAGCTTTCTTT
CDR3: CASSLMGGRGTEAFF

D: TRBD1
J: TRBJ1-5
size: .
V: TRBV6-1
DNA: TGTGCCAGCAGTGAAGGGACAGGGGGCGGTCAGCCCCAGCATTTT
CDR3: CASSEGTGGGQPQHF

D: .
J: TRBJ2-1
size: .
V: TRBV13
DNA: TGTGCCAGCAGCTTAGCGGCCTACACCAATGAGCAGTTCTTC
CDR3: CASSLAAYTNEQFF

D: .
J: TRBJ1-2
size: .
V: TRBV19
DNA: TGTGCCAGCGAAAACAGAGTTTATGGCTACACCTTC
CDR3: CASENRVYGYTF

D: .
J: TRBJ1-5
size: few
V: TRBV5-1
DNA: TGCGCCAGCAGGCGGACACCTTCTAGCAATCAGCCCCAGCATTTT
CDR3: CASRRTPSSNQPQHF

D: .
J: TRBJ1-1
size: .
V: TRBV2
DNA: TGTGCCAGCAGTGTTAATCTTATTACAGGGATGAACACTGAAGCTTTCTTT
CDR3: CASSVNLITGMNTEAFF

D: .
J: TRBJ2-2
size: .
V: TRBV9
DNA: TGTGCCAGCAGCGTAGAACTAGCAGCAATTGGGGAGCTGTTTTTT
CDR3: CASSVELAAIGELFF

D: .
J: TRBJ2-2
size: .
V: TRBV7-9
DNA: TGTGCCAGCAGCTCCCCTGACCAGAACACCGGGGAGCTGTTTTTT
CDR3: CASSSPDQNTGELFF

D: .
J: TRBJ2-1
size: .
V: TRBV24-1
DNA: TGTGCCACCAGTGATTTAGCGTACGGGGATGAGCAGTTCTTC
CDR3: CATSDLAYGDEQFF